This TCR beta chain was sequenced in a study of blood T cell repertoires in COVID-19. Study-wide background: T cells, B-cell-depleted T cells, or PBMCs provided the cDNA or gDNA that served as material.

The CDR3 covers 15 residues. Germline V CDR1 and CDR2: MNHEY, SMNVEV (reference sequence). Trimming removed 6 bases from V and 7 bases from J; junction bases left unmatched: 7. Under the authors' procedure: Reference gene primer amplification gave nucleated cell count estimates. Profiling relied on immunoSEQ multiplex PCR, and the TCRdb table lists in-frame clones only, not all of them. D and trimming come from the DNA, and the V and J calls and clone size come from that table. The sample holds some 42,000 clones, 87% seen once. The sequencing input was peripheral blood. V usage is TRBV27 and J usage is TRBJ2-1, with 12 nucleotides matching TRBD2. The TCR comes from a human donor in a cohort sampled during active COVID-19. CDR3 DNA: TGTGCCAGCAGAACCGGGACTAGCGGGTTGAATGAGCAGTTCTTC. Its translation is CASRTGTSGLNEQFF.